This T cell receptor beta chain was recovered during a study of T cells in narcolepsy. TCRdb's copy holds only in-frame clones and misses some; the assay was immunoSEQ multiplex PCR. The sample records tens of thousands of clones, roughly four fifths being singletons. The sequence came from a human donor with narcolepsy. Sequencing was done on a sample of CD45RA- memory CD4+ T cells from PBMCs.

CDR3 protein: CASSMGLSYGYTF. CDR3 sequence (DNA): TGTGCCAGTAGTATGGGACTGTCCTATGGCTACACCTTC. V and J are TRBV19 and TRBJ1-2, with D perhaps TRBD1 (5 bases). V was pared by 3 bases and J by 4 bases, with 9 bases between. CDR3 length equals 13 residues. Looked up from germline, CDR1 is LNHDA and CDR2 is SQIVND (reference sequence). Full variable domain (rest looked up from reference TRBV19 and TRBJ1-2): DGGITQSPKYLFRKEGQNVTLSCEQNLNHDAMYWYRQDPGQGLRLIYYSQIVNDFQKGDIAEGYSVSREKKESFPLTVTSAQKNPTAFYLCASSMGLSYGYTFGSGTRLTVV.